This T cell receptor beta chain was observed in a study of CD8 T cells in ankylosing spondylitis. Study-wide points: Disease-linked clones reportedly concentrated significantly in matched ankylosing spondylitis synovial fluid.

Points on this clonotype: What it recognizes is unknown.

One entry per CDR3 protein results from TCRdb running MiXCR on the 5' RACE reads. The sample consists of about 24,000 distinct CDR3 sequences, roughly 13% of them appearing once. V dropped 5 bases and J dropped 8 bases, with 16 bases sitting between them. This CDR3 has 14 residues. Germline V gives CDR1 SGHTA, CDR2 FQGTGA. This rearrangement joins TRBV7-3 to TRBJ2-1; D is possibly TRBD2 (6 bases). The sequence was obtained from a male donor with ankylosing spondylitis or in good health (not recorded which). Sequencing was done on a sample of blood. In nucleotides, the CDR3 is TGTGCCAGCAGCCCCGGACTACCCCGCGATGAGCAGTTCTTC. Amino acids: CASSPGLPRDEQFF.